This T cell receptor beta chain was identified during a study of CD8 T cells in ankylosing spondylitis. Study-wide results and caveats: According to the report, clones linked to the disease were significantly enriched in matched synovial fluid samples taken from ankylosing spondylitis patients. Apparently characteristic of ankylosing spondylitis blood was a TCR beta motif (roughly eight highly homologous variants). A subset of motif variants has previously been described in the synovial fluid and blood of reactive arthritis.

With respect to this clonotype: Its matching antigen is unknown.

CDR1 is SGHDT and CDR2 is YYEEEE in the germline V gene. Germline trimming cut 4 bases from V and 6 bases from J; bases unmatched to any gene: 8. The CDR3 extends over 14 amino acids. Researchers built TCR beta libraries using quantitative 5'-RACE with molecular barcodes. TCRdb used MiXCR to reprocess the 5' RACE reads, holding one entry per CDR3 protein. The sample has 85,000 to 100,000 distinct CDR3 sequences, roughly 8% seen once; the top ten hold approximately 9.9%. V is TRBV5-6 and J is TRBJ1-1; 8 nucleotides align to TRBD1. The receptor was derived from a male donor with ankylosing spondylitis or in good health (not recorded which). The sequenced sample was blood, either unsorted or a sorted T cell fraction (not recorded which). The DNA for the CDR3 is TGTGCCAGCAGCACAAGACAGGGGCGGGCTGAAGCTTTCTTT. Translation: CASSTRQGRAEAFF.